The 21 T cell receptor beta chains presented below share a single source sample, sequenced in a study of low-dose radiotherapy and immunotherapy resistance in tumors. First-strand cDNA used TRAV- and TRBV-specific primers, covering alpha and beta chains. Amplification, which lasted 15 to 20 PCR cycles, used a constant-region primer and V-primer adapter to amplify TCRs. TCRdb re-analysed the reads in MiXCR, keeping a single row per CDR3 protein. The data contain 75,000 to 95,000 distinct CDR3 sequences, 20% to 25% of them seen just once; the ten biggest clones take up 9.5% to 15%. The time point here: after trial treatment. Stated treatment: LDRT plus nivolumab, ipilimumab, low-dose cyclophosphamide and aspirin (RACIN trial). Sequenced material: PBMCs, taken after low-dose radiotherapy plus immunotherapy. These TCRs come from a female donor with ovarian cancer.

This clonotype was counted many times. The CDR3 sequence is CASSLGTGATGTEAFF. The DNA of the CDR3 is TGTGCCAGCAGCTTAGGCACAGGGGCGACTGGCACTGAAGCTTTCTTT. The chain combines TRBV11-1 with TRBJ1-1, with TRBD1 matching 7 bases. Per germline, CDR1 SGHAT and CDR2 FQDESV (reference sequence). Trimming removed 1 base from V and 4 bases from J; junction bases left unmatched: 9. The CDR3 loop spans 16 amino acids.

The rearrangement joins TRBV19 to TRBJ1-4, with D unclear. Trimming removed 8 bases at V and 5 bases at J, with 18 bases between. The CDR3 consists of 15 residues. Germline loops: CDR1 LNHDA, CDR2 SQIVND (reference sequence). In nucleotides, the CDR3 is TGTGCCAGTCGACCGGCGGGCAACAAGAATGAAAAACTGTTTTTT. Amino acid sequence: CASRPAGNKNEKLFF.

This clonotype was observed at least ten times. The gene calls are TRBV7-3 and TRBJ2-5; the match to TRBD2 covers 15 bases. The CDR3 loop spans 18 amino acids. In germline, CDR1 is SGHTA, CDR2 FQGTGA. V was pared by 5 bases and J by 0 bases, with 7 bases of the junction left unmatched. The CDR3 region has the DNA TGTGCCAGCAGCGTTGGGACTAGCGGGAGGAGGGACCAAGAGACCCAGTACTTC. Its protein product is CASSVGTSGRRDQETQYF.

To note about this clonotype: This may come from a read error, since a much larger clone is one base off. The rearrangement uses TRBV10-3 and TRBJ2-7; D may be TRBD2 (5 bases). The CDR3 runs to 15 residues. The germline gives CDR1 ENHRY, CDR2 SYGVKD. This CDR3 reads CAIGESTLGPGEQYF. The DNA for the CDR3 is TGTGCCATCGGTGAGTCGACTCTCGGACCGGGAGAGCAGTACTTC.

This clonotype was seen repeatedly, ten times or more. The rearrangement uses TRBV6-6 and TRBJ2-5; TRBD1 matches at 8 bases. The CDR3 is made up of 17 amino acids. The ends lost 6 bases at V and 4 bases at J; junction bases unmatched: 16. CDR1 is MNHNY and CDR2 is SVGAGI in the germline V gene (reference sequence). The chain's CDR3 is CASRLRTFGQGGETQYF. The CDR3 nucleotides are TGTGCCAGCAGGTTAAGGACCTTTGGACAGGGAGGAGAGACCCAGTACTTC.

The table lists this clonotype with many counts. This chain connects TRBV29-1 to TRBJ2-5; D is possibly TRBD2 (5 bases). The germline V gene encodes CDR1 SQVTM and CDR2 ANQGSEA. The CDR3 runs 13 residues. V gave up 4 bases and J gave up 4 bases, with 13 bases separating them. The CDR3 DNA reads as TGCAGCGTTGGGACTCGAGTTGGAGAGACCCAGTACTTC. This encodes CSVGTRVGETQYF.

The sample holds many counts of this clonotype. J is TRBJ1-6 and V is TRBV7-2; D gene unclear. Trimming removed 4 bases from V and 10 bases from J, with 11 bases in between. This CDR3 is 13 amino acids long. CDR1 and CDR2 (germline): SGHTA, FQGNSA. In DNA, the CDR3 is TGTGCCAGCAGCTCGGACGGCGCCTCACCCCTCCACTTT. As protein: CASSSDGASPLHF.

This clonotype was counted ten times or more. V gene TRBV29-1 combines with J gene TRBJ2-7; 7 bases agree with TRBD1. The CDR3 spans 12 residues. Germline trimming cut 7 bases from V and 6 bases from J; bases unmatched to any gene: 9. CDR1 is SQVTM and CDR2 is ANQGSEA in the germline V gene. The CDR3 DNA reads as TGCAGCGCCCGACAGGGTTTGGCCGAGCAGTACTTC. Its translation is CSARQGLAEQYF.

The gene calls are TRBV29-1 and TRBJ2-5, with D perhaps matching TRBD2 (5 bases). Per the germline V gene, CDR1 is SQVTM and CDR2 is ANQGSEA. The CDR3 covers 14 residues. The V gene lost 4 bases and the J gene lost 0 bases, with 12 bases spanning the gap. CDR3 DNA sequence: TGCAGCGTTGGAGGACTGACGTACCAAGAGACCCAGTACTTC. Translating it yields CSVGGLTYQETQYF.

This chain connects TRBV5-1 to TRBJ2-1; TRBD2 aligns across 10 bases. Germline CDR1 SGHRS, CDR2 YFSETQ. The ends lost 4 bases at V and 4 bases at J; junction bases unmatched: 8. This CDR3 is 16 amino acids long. CDR3 sequence reads: CASSQVSGGSYNEQFF. The CDR3 coding sequence is TGCGCCAGCAGCCAGGTTAGCGGGGGGTCATACAATGAGCAGTTCTTC.

Details on this clonotype: A much larger clone differs by one base, so this may be a read error. The rearrangement uses TRBV20-1 and TRBJ2-7; 8 positions match TRBD2. Germline assignment: CDR1 DFQATT and CDR2 SNEGSKA (reference sequence). The V and J ends lost 7 bases and 8 bases, in that order; junction bases with no gene match: 16. The CDR3 loop spans 14 amino acids. CDR3 in DNA: TGCAGTGTTATCGACGCGGGGGGCTCTTTCAAGCAGTACTTC. It translates to CSVIDAGGSFKQYF.

V gene TRBV18 combines with J gene TRBJ2-7; tentatively, D is TRBD2 (5 bases). Trimming pared 1 base from V and 5 bases from J, leaving 12 bases between. CDR1 and CDR2 (germline): KGHSH, LQKENI. This CDR3 comprises 14 residues. The CDR3 spells CASSPLGSSDEQYF. The CDR3 region has the DNA TGTGCCAGCTCACCACTTGGAAGTAGCGACGAGCAGTACTTC.

Only a few counts were recorded for this clonotype. This rearrangement joins TRBV9 to TRBJ2-1, with TRBD1 matching over 10 bases. The junction had 11 bases not matched to a gene; V was cut back by 4 bases and J by 4 bases. The V gene's germline CDR1 is SGDLS and CDR2 YYNGEE. The CDR3 has 17 amino acids. This CDR3 is CASSKTHGTGVYNEQFF. CDR3 nucleotides: TGTGCCAGCAGCAAAACCCACGGGACAGGGGTATACAATGAGCAGTTCTTC.

The chain uses TRBV3-1 and TRBJ2-7, with TRBD2 matching 13 bases. Germline loops: CDR1 LGHDT, CDR2 YNNKEL (reference sequence). The CDR3 extends over 15 amino acids. V lost 6 bases to trimming and J lost 1 base; unmatched junction nucleotides: 3. This chain's CDR3 is CASRRTSGGSYEQYF. The DNA of the CDR3 is TGTGCCAGCAGAAGGACTAGCGGGGGATCCTACGAGCAGTACTTC.

This clonotype showed up many times. The chain uses TRBV28 and TRBJ2-2; the match to TRBD1 covers 7 bases. The V and J ends lost 3 bases and 6 bases, in that order; junction bases with no gene match: 13. In germline, CDR1 is MDHEN, CDR2 SYDVKM. The CDR3 extends over 17 amino acids. This chain's CDR3 is CASSFTAPRQGAGELFF. The CDR3 nucleotides read TGTGCCAGCAGTTTCACAGCGCCCCGACAGGGCGCCGGGGAGCTGTTTTTT.

Many counts were recorded for this clonotype. This chain joins TRBV4-1 and TRBJ1-6; 7 positions agree with TRBD1. V shed 3 bases, J shed 9 bases, and the junction held 11 bases outside the gene matches. CDR1 and CDR2 (germline): MGHRA, YSYEKL. CDR3 size: 16 residues. CDR3 bases: TGCGCCAGCAGCCAGACAGGGTCGGGACTCGGTTCACCCCTCCACTTT. Protein: CASSQTGSGLGSPLHF.

This chain connects TRBV7-2 to TRBJ2-3; D perhaps matches TRBD1 (5 bases). The CDR3 length is 16 residues. The germline V gene encodes CDR1 SGHTA and CDR2 FQGNSA. V lost 1 base and J lost 0, with 11 bases in between. Written as DNA, the CDR3 is TGTGCCAGCAGCTTAGTTGGGGCGACTAGCACAGATACGCAGTATTTT. It specifies CASSLVGATSTDTQYF.

This clonotype was recorded many times. The genes are TRBV27 and TRBJ2-7; the match to TRBD2 covers 13 bases. CDR3 size: 16 residues. J gave up 2 bases and V 6 bases, and 7 bases lay outside the gene matches. Germline values: CDR1 MNHEY, CDR2 SMNVEV (reference sequence). The CDR3 region has the DNA TGTGCCAGCAGCCCTACAACTAGCGGGAGGGCCTACGAGCAGTACTTC. Protein sequence: CASSPTTSGRAYEQYF.

Many counts were recorded for this clonotype. V gene TRBV29-1 combines with J gene TRBJ2-3; 8 bases are shared with TRBD2. The CDR3 runs 13 residues. The V and J ends lost 3 bases and 1 base, in that order; junction bases with no gene match: 0. Per germline, CDR1 SQVTM and CDR2 ANQGSEA. The CDR3 here is CSVETSGTDTQYF. The DNA of the CDR3 is TGCAGCGTTGAGACTAGCGGCACAGATACGCAGTATTTT.

Notes on this clonotype: This may come from a read error, since a much larger clone is one base off. This sequence joins TRBV3-1 and TRBJ2-7; TRBD1 aligns across 7 bases. The CDR3 loop spans 16 amino acids. Germline V CDR1 and CDR2: LGHDT, YNNKEL (reference sequence). V was pared by 4 bases and J by 7 bases, with 16 bases of the junction left unmatched. The CDR3 loop reads CASSRRQGGSHNEQYF. CDR3 in DNA: TGTGCCAGCAGCCGTAGACAGGGCGGATCCCACAATGAGCAGTACTTC.

The table lists this clonotype with many counts. The chain links TRBV7-9 to TRBJ2-3, with D uncertain. The V gene's germline CDR1 is SEHNR and CDR2 FQNEAQ (reference sequence). The V end lost 5 bases, the J end lost 4 bases, and 16 bases lay between the germline ends. The CDR3 has 15 residues. The CDR3 nucleotides read TGTGCCAGCAGCCCCGCCGGCGGAAGCTCAGATACGCAGTATTTT. Translated, it gives CASSPAGGSSDTQYF. Drawing the rest from reference TRBV7-9 and TRBJ2-3, the complete variable domain is DTGVSQNPRHKITKRGQNVTFRCDPISEHNRLYWYRQTLGQGPEFLTYFQNEAQLEKSRLLSDRFSAERPKGSFSTLEIQRTEQGDSAMYLCASSPAGGSSDTQYFGPGTRLTVL.